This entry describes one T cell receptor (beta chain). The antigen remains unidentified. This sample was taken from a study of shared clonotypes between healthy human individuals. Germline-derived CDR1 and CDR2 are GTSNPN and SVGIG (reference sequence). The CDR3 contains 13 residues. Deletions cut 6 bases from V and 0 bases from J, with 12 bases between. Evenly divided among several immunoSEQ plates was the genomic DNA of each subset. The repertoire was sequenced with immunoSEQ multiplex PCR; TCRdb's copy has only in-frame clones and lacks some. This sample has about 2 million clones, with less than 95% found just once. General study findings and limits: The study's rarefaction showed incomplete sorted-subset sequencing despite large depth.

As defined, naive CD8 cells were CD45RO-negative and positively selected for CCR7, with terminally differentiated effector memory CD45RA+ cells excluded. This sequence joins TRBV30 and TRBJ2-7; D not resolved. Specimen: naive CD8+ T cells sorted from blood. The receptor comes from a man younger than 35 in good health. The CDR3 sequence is CACSTASSYEQYF. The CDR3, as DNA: TGTGCCTGCTCGACGGCCAGCTCCTACGAGCAGTACTTC.